This T cell receptor (beta chain) is drawn from a study of blood T cell repertoires in COVID-19. The data were produced by immunoSEQ multiplex PCR, yet TCRdb's version contains in-frame clones alone and is incomplete. The sample includes about 69,000 clones, nearly 90% seen only once; the top ten take around 5.3%. The germline V and J ends were trimmed by 5 bases and 5 bases, with 9 bases remaining between them. CDR1 is SGHVS, CDR2 FQNEAQ, per germline. This CDR3 has 12 amino acids. The receptor's source is a man between 50 and 59 years old with acute or convalescent COVID-19. The chain employs TRBV7-8 and TRBJ2-5; D not resolved. Specimen: peripheral blood. The CDR3 reads CASSSPLETQYF. The CDR3, as DNA: TGTGCCAGCAGCAGCCCTCTGGAGACCCAGTACTTC.